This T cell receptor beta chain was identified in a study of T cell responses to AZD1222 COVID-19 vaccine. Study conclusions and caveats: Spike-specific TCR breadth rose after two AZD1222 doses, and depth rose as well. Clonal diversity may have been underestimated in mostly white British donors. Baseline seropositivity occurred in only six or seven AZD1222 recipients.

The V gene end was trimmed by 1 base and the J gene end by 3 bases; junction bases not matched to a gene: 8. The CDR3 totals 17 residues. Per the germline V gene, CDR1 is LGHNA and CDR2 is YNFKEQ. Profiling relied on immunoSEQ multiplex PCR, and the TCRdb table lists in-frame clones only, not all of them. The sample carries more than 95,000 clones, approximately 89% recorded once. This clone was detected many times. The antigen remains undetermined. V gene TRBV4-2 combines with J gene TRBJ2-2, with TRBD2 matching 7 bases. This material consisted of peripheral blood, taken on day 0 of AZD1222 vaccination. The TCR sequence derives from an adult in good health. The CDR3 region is CASSQGRGGLDTGELFF. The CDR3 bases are TGTGCCAGCAGCCAAGGTCGGGGAGGGTTGGACACCGGGGAGCTGTTTTTT.